The clone carrying this TCR beta chain occurred many times. Its antigen is unidentified. The data belong to a study of metastatic and nonmetastatic thyroid tumors. No patient received treatment before thyroid surgery. Whole-study findings and limits: TCR beta diversity was reportedly significantly higher in malignant thyroid tumors than benign nodules, in blood and tumor.

TCRdb recomputed clones from the PCR reads via MiXCR. The table has about 45,000 clones, about 4.2% seen once. Sequencing input: blood. This sequence was found in a female donor with papillary thyroid cancer or a benign thyroid nodule (not recorded which). Some clones in this sample may be carry-over from other donors' samples.

The DNA for the CDR3 is TGTGCCGGACGAGCGGGAGGGTTCGATGGCGATGAGCAGTTCTTC. This codes for CAGRAGGFDGDEQFF. The chain couples TRBV30 to TRBJ2-1; 10 bases line up with TRBD2. The CDR3 loop spans 15 amino acids. Looked up from germline, CDR1 is GTSNPN and CDR2 is SVGIG (reference sequence). V lost 8 bases, J lost 8 bases, and 15 bases stayed unmatched.